Sequencing of this T cell receptor beta chain was carried out in a study of post-analysis software for immune sequencing data. Study-wide context: Several disease courses (relapsing-remitting, secondary progressive and progressive-relapsing) of multiple sclerosis were included.

CDR1 is DFQATT and CDR2 is SNEGSKA in the germline V gene (reference sequence). Trimming cost V 2 bases and J 9 bases, with 17 bases left between them. CDR3 length: 14 amino acids. Study observations and caveats: Samples made in the same batch grouped tightly together by F measure. Patients showed TRBV5-6, TRBV5-1 and TRBV20-1 among roughly 5 TRBV segments more frequent than in controls. Patients with multiple sclerosis recorded significantly lower normalized Chao1 diversity than controls, the study found.

Each TCR beta cDNA library carried unique molecular identifiers. Input amounts of about 0.85 to 11 million T cells were used. These gave roughly 500,000 cDNA molecules, so each molecule approximated one T cell. TCRdb recomputed calls from the PCR reads with MiXCR, one row per CDR3 protein. The sample carries approximately 730,000 distinct CDR3 sequences, roughly 27% recorded once. Comment on this clonotype: Its antigen remains unidentified.

The rearrangement uses TRBV20-1 and TRBJ2-1, with a weak D call TRBD2 (5 bases). The sequenced sample was blood. The source of this sequence is a girl aged 10 to 17 with multiple sclerosis. CDR3: CSARLSGGRGEQFF. Written as DNA, the CDR3 is TGCAGTGCTAGATTATCAGGAGGACGGGGTGAGCAGTTCTTC.